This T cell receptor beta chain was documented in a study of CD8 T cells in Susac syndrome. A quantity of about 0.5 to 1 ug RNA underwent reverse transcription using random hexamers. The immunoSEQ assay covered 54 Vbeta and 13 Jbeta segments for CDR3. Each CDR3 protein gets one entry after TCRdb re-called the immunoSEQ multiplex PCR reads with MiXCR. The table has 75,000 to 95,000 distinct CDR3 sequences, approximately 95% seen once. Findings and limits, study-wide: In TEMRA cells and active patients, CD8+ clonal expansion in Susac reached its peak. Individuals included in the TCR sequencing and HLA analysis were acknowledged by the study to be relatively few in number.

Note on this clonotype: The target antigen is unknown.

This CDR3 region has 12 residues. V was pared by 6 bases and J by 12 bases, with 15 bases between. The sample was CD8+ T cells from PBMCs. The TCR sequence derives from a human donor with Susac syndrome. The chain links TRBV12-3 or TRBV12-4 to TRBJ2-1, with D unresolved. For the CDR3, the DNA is TGTGCCAGCAGCCTATCTAATAGTTGGCAGTTCTTC. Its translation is CASSLSNSWQFF.